The entry below gives a single T cell receptor (beta chain) sequence along with its context. Its antigen is still unknown. CD4+ cells yielded CD45RA+ naive and CD45RA-negative memory subsets. This sample was taken from a study of shared clonotypes between healthy human individuals. The CDR3 totals 15 residues. Between the trimmed V and J ends, which lost 5 bases and 7 bases, there was a span of 15 bases. The germline gives CDR1 MNHNS, CDR2 SASEGT. It was about 210 ng DNA, approximately 28,000 T cell genomes, that sorted-subset replicate PCRs used. Assay used: immunoSEQ multiplex PCR; TCRdb lists only in-frame clones, some missing. The sample lists millions of clones, roughly 96% occurring once. Findings and limits, study-wide: Non-shared clonotypes displayed generation probabilities falling below those of clonotypes present in all four donors.

Material for sequencing was naive CD4+ T cells sorted from blood. Subset defined: CD45RA+ positively selected. This clonotype was obtained from a man aged 18 to 30 in good health. The chain combines TRBV6-1 with TRBJ1-6, with D hard to call. CDR3 coding DNA: TGTGCCAGCAGTCCCCCCGGGGATGGAAATTCACCCCTCCACTTT. It is translated as CASSPPGDGNSPLHF.